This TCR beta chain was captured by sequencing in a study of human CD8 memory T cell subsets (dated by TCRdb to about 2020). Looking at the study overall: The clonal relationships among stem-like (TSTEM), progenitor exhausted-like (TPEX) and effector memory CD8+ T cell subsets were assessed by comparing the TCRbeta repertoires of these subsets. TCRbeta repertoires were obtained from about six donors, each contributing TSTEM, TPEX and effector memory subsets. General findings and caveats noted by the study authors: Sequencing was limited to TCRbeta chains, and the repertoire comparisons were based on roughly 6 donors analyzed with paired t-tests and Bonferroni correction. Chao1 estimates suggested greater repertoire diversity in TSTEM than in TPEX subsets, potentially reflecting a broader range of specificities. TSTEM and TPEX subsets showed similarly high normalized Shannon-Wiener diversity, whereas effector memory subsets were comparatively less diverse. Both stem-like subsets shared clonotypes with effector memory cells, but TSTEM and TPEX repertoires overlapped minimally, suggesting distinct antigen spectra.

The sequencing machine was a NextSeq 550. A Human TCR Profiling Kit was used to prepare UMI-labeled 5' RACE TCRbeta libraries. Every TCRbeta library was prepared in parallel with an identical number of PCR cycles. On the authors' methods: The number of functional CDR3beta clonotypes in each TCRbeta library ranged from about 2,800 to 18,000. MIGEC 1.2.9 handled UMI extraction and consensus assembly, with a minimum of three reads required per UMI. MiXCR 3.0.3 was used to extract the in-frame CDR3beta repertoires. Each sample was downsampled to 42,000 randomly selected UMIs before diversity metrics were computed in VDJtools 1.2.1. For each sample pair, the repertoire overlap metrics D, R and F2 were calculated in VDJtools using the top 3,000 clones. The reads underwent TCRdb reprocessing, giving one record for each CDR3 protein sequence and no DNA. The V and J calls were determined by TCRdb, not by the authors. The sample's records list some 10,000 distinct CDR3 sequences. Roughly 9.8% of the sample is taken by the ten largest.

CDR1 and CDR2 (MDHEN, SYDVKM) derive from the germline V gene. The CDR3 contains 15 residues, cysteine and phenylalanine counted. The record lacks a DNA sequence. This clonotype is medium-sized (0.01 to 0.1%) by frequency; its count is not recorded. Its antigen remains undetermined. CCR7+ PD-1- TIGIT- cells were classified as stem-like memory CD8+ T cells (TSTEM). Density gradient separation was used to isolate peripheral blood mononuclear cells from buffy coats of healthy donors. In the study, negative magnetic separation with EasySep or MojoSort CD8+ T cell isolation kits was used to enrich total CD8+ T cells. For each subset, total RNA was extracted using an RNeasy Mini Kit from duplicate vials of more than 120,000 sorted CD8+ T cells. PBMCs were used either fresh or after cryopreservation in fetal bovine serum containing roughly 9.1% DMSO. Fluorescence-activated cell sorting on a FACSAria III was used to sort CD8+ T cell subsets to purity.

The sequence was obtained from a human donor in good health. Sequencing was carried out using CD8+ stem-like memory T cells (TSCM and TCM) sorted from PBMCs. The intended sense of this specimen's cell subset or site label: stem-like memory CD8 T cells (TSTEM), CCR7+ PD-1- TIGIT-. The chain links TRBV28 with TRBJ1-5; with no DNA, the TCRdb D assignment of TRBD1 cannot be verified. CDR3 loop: CASVWGQGINQPQHF.